Sequencing of this T cell receptor (beta chain) was carried out in a study of blood T cell repertoires in COVID-19. Across the study: Sample material is recorded as cDNA or gDNA derived from T cells, B-cell-depleted T cells, or PBMCs.

V shed 5 bases and J shed 9 bases, with 8 bases lying between them. Germline lookup yields CDR1 MNHEY and CDR2 SMNVEV (reference sequence). The CDR3 length is 12 residues. TCRdb keeps only in-frame clones here, not all; method: immunoSEQ multiplex PCR. The sample gives about 310,000 clones, 85% to 90% of which show up once; about 9.4% is in the top ten. The material sequenced was PBMCs or T cells enriched from blood (not recorded which). The rearrangement links TRBV27 to TRBJ1-6; no reliable D call. The source of this sequence is a woman younger than 45 who had recovered from COVID-19. The chain's CDR3 is CASSRGVSPLHF. CDR3 DNA: TGTGCCAGCAGTCGCGGGGTTTCACCCCTCCACTTT.